Given below is one TCR beta chain in context. Its specificity is unknown. This CDR3 has 12 residues. Thymus specimens were resections from corrective heart surgery. All donors were healthy Finnish infants who were undergoing corrective surgery to treat congenital heart defects. This record comes from a study of human thymus T cells. Clones were read by immunoSEQ multiplex PCR, and TCRdb kept only the in-frame ones, dropping some. The sample contains tens of thousands of clones, over 85% of which appear only once. The study's findings and limits: Thymic repertoires from unrelated individuals overlapped highly, related research reported. Gene usage for V and J segments appeared biased in thymic and blood repertoires.

The sample comprised thymus tissue. This sequence joins TRBV21-1 and TRBJ2-5; the D segment call TRBD1 is taken from the table without a DNA check. TRBV21-1 is assigned pseudogene status. The receptor was derived from a girl in the first two years of life with a congenital heart defect but otherwise immunologically healthy. CDR3 sequence (DNA): TGTGCCAGCAGCACAGATGTGGAGACCCAGTACTTC. Its protein is CASSTDVETQYF.